The rows below give T cell receptor beta chains drawn from one sample of a study of blood T cells in healthy people across ages. TCRdb fed the 5' RACE reads into MiXCR, producing one record per CDR3 protein. This repertoire shows more than 800,000 distinct CDR3 sequences, about 28% found once; its top ten account for roughly 17%. Source material: blood. The receptors were gathered from an elderly woman in good health. Each CDR3 is given with its conserved first and last residue. The D gene is left open where the match is weak. Rows may omit the clone size; those that give it use once, few, many or a size class.

DNA: TGTGCCAGCAGCTTAATACCCGGCGGGGGGCATGAGCAGTTCTTC; CDR3: CASSLIPGGGHEQFF; V: TRBV7-2; length: 15; size: few; J: TRBJ2-1; D: TRBD2
DNA: TGTGCCAGCAGCTTACGGGCTGGACTAGCCAAAAACATTCAGTACTTC; CDR3: CASSLRAGLAKNIQYF; V: TRBV13; length: 16; size: few; J: TRBJ2-4; D: -
DNA: TGTGCCAGCAGTTCGGCTAGCGGGGGGCCCAACACAGATACGCAGTATTTT; CDR3: CASSSASGGPNTDTQYF; V: TRBV27; length: 17; size: -; J: TRBJ2-3; D: TRBD2
DNA: TGTGCCAGTGGGTCACAGGGGCTGCCTGGAAACACCATATATTTT; CDR3: CASGSQGLPGNTIYF; V: TRBV2; length: 15; size: few; J: TRBJ1-3; D: TRBD1
DNA: TGTGCCAGCAGGCGGTCGGTTAACAATCAGCCCCAGCATTTT; CDR3: CASRRSVNNQPQHF; V: TRBV6-1; length: 14; size: -; J: TRBJ1-5; D: -
DNA: TGTGCCAGTGTGGGAGATGTTGGAAAGCTCTACAATGAGCAGTTCTTC; CDR3: CASVGDVGKLYNEQFF; V: TRBV19; length: 16; size: few; J: TRBJ2-1; D: -
DNA: TGTGCCAGCAGACCCACTCCGATTCACACAGATACGCAGTATTTT; CDR3: CASRPTPIHTDTQYF; V: TRBV6-5; length: 15; size: many; J: TRBJ2-3; D: -
DNA: TGCAGTGCTAGAGATCCGGGACTAGCTTCTGAGCAGTTCTTC; CDR3: CSARDPGLASEQFF; V: TRBV20-1; length: 14; size: once; J: TRBJ2-1; D: TRBD2
DNA: TGTGCCAGCAGCCCCCGACTAGCACGGAGCTCCTACAATGAGCAGTTCTTC; CDR3: CASSPRLARSSYNEQFF; V: TRBV7-2; length: 17; size: many; J: TRBJ2-1; D: TRBD2
DNA: TGTGCCAGCAGCGGACTTGGGTCCACAGATACGCAGTATTTT; CDR3: CASSGLGSTDTQYF; V: TRBV9; length: 14; size: many; J: TRBJ2-3; D: -
DNA: TGTGCCAGCTCACAAACAGGGGTGGATGAGCAGTTCTTC; CDR3: CASSQTGVDEQFF; V: TRBV18; length: 13; size: many; J: TRBJ2-1; D: TRBD1
DNA: TGCGCCAGCAGTGAGTCCCAAAAGACACCCCGCTCTGGGGCCAACGTCCTGACTTTC; CDR3: CASSESQKTPRSGANVLTF; V: TRBV10-2; length: 19; size: many; J: TRBJ2-6; D: -
DNA: TGTGCCAGCAGCTTAGTGGGACAGGGAATAAGTTATGGCTACACCTTC; CDR3: CASSLVGQGISYGYTF; V: TRBV7-2; length: 16; size: -; J: TRBJ1-2; D: TRBD1
DNA: TGTGCCAGTAGTATAGGCCGGACAGCTCCCACCTTC; CDR3: CASSIGRTAPTF; V: TRBV19; length: 12; size: -; J: TRBJ1-2; D: -
DNA: TGCGCCAGCAGTGGGGGCAGGGGCTACGACAATGAGCAGTTCTTC; CDR3: CASSGGRGYDNEQFF; V: TRBV10-2; length: 15; size: many; J: TRBJ2-1; D: -